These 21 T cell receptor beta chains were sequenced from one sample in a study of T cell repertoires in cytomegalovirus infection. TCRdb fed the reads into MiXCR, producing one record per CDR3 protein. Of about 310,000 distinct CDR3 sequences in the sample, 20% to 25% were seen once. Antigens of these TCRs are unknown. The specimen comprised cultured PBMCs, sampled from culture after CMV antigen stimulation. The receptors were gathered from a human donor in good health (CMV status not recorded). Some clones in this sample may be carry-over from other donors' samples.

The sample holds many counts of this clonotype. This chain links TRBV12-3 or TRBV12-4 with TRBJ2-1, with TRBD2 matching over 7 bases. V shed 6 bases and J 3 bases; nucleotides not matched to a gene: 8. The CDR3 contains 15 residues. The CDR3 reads CASSNGLAVYNEQFF. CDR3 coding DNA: TGTGCCAGCAGCAACGGGCTAGCGGTCTACAATGAGCAGTTCTTC.

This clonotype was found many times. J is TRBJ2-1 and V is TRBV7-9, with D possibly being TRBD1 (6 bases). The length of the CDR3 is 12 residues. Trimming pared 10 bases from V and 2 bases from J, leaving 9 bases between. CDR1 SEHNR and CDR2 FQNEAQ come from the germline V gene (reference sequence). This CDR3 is CATRGTYNEQFF. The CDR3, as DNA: TGTGCCACCAGGGGAACCTACAATGAGCAGTTCTTC.

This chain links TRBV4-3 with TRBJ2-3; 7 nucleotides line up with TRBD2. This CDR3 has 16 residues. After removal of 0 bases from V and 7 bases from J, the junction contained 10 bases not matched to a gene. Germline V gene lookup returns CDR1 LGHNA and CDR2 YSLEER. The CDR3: CASSQEPSGSANTQYF. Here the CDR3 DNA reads TGCGCCAGCAGCCAAGAACCTAGCGGCAGCGCGAATACGCAGTATTTT.

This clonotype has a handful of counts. The CDR3 DNA is TGTGCCAGCTCAACGGCAGTAGCGGGAGCGAACACCGGGGAGCTGTTTTTT. This codes for CASSTAVAGANTGELFF. This chain connects TRBV18 to TRBJ2-2, with TRBD2 identical over 9 bases. V gave up 5 bases and J gave up 0 bases; unmatched junction bases: 7. The CDR3 has 17 residues. Per germline, CDR1 KGHSH and CDR2 LQKENI.

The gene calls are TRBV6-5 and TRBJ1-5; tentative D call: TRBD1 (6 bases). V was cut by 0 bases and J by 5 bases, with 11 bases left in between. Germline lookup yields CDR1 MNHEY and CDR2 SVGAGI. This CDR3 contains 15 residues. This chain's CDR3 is CASSYSTGRDQPQHF. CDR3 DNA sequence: TGTGCCAGCAGTTACTCAACAGGGAGAGATCAGCCCCAGCATTTT.

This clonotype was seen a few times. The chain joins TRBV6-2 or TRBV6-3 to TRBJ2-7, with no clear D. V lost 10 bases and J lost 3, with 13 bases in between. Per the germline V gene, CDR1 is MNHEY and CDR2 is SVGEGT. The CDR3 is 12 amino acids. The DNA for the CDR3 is TGTGCCACCCGCCGAAGGGACTACGAGCAGTACTTC. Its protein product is CATRRRDYEQYF.

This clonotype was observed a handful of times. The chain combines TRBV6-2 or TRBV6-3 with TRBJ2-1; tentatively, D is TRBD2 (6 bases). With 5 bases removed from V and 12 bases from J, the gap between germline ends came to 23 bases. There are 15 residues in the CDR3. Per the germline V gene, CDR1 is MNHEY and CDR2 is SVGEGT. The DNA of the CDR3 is TGTGCCAGCAGTCCACCCCCCCGGGACTCGAAATCGCAGTTCTTC. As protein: CASSPPPRDSKSQFF.

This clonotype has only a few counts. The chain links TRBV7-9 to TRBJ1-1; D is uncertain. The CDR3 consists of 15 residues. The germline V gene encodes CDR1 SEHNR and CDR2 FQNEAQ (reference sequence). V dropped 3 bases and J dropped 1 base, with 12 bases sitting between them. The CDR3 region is CASSLTDAGNTEAFF. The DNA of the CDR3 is TGTGCCAGCAGCTTGACGGACGCGGGGAACACTGAAGCTTTCTTT.

The CDR3 sequence is CSVRFGVNEQFF. The DNA for the CDR3 is TGCAGCGTTCGTTTCGGAGTGAATGAGCAGTTCTTC. This rearrangement joins TRBV29-1 to TRBJ2-1; D is undetermined. The CDR3 runs to 12 residues. The germline gives CDR1 SQVTM, CDR2 ANQGSEA. The V gene lost 5 bases and the J gene lost 7 bases, with 12 bases spanning the gap.

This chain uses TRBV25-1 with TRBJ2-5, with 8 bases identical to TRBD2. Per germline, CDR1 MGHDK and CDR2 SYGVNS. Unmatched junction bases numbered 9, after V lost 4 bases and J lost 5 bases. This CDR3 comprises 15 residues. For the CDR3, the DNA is TGTGCCAGCAGTGCGGCAGCGGGAGAAAGGGAGACCCAGTACTTC. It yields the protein CASSAAAGERETQYF.

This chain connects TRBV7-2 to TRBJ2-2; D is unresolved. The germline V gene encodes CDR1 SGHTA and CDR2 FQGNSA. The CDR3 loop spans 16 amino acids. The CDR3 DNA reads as TGTGCATTGAGACAACCAACCCTCGCGAACACCGGGGAGCTGTTTTTT. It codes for CALRQPTLANTGELFF. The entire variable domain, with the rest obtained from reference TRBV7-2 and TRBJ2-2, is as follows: GAGVSQSPSNKVTEKGKDVELRCDPISGHTALYWYRQSLGQGLEFLIYFQGNSAPDKSGLPSDRFSAERTGGSVSTLTIQRTQQEDSAVYLCALRQPTLANTGELFFGEGSRLTVL.

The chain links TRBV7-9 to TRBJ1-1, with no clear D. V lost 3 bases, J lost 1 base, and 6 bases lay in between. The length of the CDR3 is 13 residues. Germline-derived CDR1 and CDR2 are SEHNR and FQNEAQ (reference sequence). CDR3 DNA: TGTGCCAGCAGCTTTGTCCCGAACACTGAAGCTTTCTTT. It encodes CASSFVPNTEAFF.

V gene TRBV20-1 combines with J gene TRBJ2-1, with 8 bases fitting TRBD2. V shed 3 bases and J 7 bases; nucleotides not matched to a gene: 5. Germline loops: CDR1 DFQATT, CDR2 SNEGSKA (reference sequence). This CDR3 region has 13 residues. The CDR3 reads CSASGGVGNEQFF. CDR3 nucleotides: TGCAGTGCTAGCGGGGGGGTGGGGAATGAGCAGTTCTTC.

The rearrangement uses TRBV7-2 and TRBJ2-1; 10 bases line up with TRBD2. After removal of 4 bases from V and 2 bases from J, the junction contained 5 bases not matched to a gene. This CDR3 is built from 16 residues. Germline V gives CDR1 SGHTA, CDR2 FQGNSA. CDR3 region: CASSSDLAGAYNEQFF. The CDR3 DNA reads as TGTGCCAGCAGCTCCGACCTAGCGGGAGCCTACAATGAGCAGTTCTTC.

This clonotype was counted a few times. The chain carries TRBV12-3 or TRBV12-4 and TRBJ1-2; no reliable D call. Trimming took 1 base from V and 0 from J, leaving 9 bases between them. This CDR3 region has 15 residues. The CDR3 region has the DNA TGTGCCAGCAGTTTAGTAGCAGATACTAACTATGGCTACACCTTC. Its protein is CASSLVADTNYGYTF.

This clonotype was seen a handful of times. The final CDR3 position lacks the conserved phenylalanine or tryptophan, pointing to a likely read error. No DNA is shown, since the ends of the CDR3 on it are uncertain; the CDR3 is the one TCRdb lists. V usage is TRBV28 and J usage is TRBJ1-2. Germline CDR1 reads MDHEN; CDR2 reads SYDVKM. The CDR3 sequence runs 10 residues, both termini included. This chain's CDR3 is CASRINATLS.

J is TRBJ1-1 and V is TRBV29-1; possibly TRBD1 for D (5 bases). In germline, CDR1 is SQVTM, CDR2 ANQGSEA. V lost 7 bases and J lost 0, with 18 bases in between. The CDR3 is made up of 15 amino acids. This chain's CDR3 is CSAHSGGGMNTEAFF. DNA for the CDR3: TGCAGCGCCCATTCCGGGGGAGGAATGAACACTGAAGCTTTCTTT. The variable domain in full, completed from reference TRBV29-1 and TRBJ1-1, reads SAVISQKPSRDICQRGTSLTIQCQVDSQVTMMFWYRQQPGQSLTLIATANQGSEATYESGFVIDKFPISRPNLTFSTLTVSNMSPEDSSIYLCSAHSGGGMNTEAFFGQGTRLTVV.

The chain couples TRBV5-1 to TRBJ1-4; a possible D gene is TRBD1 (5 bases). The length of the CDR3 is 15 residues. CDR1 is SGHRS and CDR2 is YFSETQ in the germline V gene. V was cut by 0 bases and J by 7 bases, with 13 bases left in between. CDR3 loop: CASSLDGGRLEKLFF. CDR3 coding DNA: TGCGCCAGCAGCTTGGACGGGGGTCGTCTTGAAAAACTGTTTTTT.

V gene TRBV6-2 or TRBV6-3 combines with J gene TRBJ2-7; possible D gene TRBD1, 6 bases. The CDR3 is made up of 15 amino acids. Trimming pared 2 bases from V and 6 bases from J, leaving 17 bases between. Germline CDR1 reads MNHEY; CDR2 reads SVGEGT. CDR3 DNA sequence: TGTGCCAGCAGTTACGGGGGCAGGATGGAGTTCGAGCAGTACTTC. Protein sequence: CASSYGGRMEFEQYF.

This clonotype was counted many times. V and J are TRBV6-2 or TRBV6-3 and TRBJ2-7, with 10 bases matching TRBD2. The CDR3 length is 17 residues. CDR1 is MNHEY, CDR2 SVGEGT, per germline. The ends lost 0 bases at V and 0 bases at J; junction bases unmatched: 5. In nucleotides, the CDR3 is TGTGCCAGCAGTTACTCACTAGCGGGAAGAGGCTCCTACGAGCAGTACTTC. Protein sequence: CASSYSLAGRGSYEQYF.

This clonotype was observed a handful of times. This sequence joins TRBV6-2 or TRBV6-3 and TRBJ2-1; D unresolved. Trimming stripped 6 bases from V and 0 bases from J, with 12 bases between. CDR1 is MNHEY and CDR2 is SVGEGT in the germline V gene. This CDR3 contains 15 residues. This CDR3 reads CASSKSEVSYNEQFF. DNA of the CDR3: TGTGCCAGCAGCAAGAGCGAAGTCTCCTACAATGAGCAGTTCTTC.